The clone carrying this T cell receptor (beta chain) was counted ten times or more. What it binds is not known. The sample originates from a study of T-cell memory formation after mild COVID-19. Overall study results and limits: That cross-reactive memory joined was suggested by some responding clones appearing in pre-infection memory.

Trimming removed 3 bases from V and 2 bases from J; junction bases left unmatched: 10. The germline gives CDR1 LGHNA, CDR2 YNFKEQ. This CDR3 has 18 amino acids. TCRdb reprocessed the 5' RACE reads via MiXCR and lists one record per CDR3 protein. The sample consists of hundreds of thousands of distinct CDR3 sequences, 28% of them appearing once. This clonotype was obtained from an adult woman who had mild COVID-19 (a few samples of this study predate the infection). Cell type and time point are not known. Sequencing input: PBMCs or a T cell subset sorted from them (not recorded which). The genes are TRBV4-2 and TRBJ2-1; TRBD2 matches at 10 bases. The CDR3 sequence: CASSHYPLAGVTYNEQFF. The DNA of the CDR3 is TGTGCCAGCAGCCATTACCCGCTAGCGGGGGTCACCTACAATGAGCAGTTCTTC.